This T cell receptor (beta chain) was recovered during a study of identifying expanded T cells in peripheral blood. Study results and caveats: Roughly two-week clone count variance significantly increased as total template count grew. Technical replicates showed around 1.2 changed clones; about two weeks around 15; four weeks 19.

Of note for this clone: Its antigen is not known.

The assay was immunoSEQ multiplex PCR, and TCRdb's table has in-frame clones only and misses some. The data show 60,000 or so clones, about 83% seen once. During the collection period, no donor immune events like infections were recorded. This sequence was found in a person between 18 and 75 years old in good health. Material for sequencing was blood.

The CDR3 DNA follows: TGTGCCAGCAGTTACTGGGGGCGAGGGAGCACCGGGGAGCTGTTTTTT. Amino acid sequence: CASSYWGRGSTGELFF. V and J are TRBV6-5 and TRBJ2-2; the D gene is possibly TRBD1 (6 bases). Trimming cost V 1 base and J 4 bases, with 13 bases left between them. The CDR3 is made up of 16 amino acids. The germline V gene has CDR1 MNHEY and CDR2 SVGAGI.